This record concerns one TCR beta chain sequence. Its specificity is not known. Time point given: pretreatment peripheral blood. This CDR3 is built from 15 residues. The V end lost 1 base, the J end lost 6 bases, and 13 bases lay between the germline ends. Germline V CDR1 and CDR2: MNHEY, SMNVEV (reference sequence). This record comes from a study of PD-L1 blockade in urothelial cancer. Study context: Males with bladder-origin urothelial cancer constituted about 90% of the roughly 30 patients. A median of roughly 140,000 T cells was found in the blood samples. General study points: Better progression-free and overall survival followed lower pretreatment blood clonality.

TCRdb's table, derived via immunoSEQ multiplex PCR, lists solely in-frame clones and lacks some. The profile shows tens of thousands of clones, about four fifths of them singletons. The sample consisted of PBMCs, taken around atezolizumab (anti-PD-L1) treatment. V usage is TRBV27 and J usage is TRBJ2-1, with unresolved D. The receptor comes from a woman aged 70 to 79 with urothelial cancer. The CDR3 bases are TGTGCCAGCAGTTTATGGATAGCCCGGCCCAATGAGCAGTTCTTC. Translation: CASSLWIARPNEQFF.